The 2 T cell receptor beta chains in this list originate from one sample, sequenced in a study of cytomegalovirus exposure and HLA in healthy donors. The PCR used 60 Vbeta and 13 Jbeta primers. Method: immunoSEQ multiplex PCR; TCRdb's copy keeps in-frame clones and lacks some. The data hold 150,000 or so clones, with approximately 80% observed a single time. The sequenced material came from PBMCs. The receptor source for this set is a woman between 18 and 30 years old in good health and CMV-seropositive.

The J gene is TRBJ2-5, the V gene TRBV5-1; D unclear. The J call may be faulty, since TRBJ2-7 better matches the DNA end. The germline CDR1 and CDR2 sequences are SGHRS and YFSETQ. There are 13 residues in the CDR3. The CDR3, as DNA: TGCGCCAGCAGCTTGGGCGAGCTCTACGAGCAGTACTTC. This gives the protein CASSLGELYEQYF.

CDR3 amino acids: CASSWTVGTVGSNTIYF. DNA for the CDR3: TGTGCCAGCAGCTGGACGGTAGGGACAGTAGGCTCCAACACCATATATTTT. The genes are TRBV5-8 and TRBJ1-3; 7 nucleotides line up with TRBD1. CDR1 is SGHTS, CDR2 YDEGEE, per germline. CDR3 length: 17 amino acids. Trimming at V came to 3 bases and at J to 7 bases, leaving 16 bases not matched to a gene.